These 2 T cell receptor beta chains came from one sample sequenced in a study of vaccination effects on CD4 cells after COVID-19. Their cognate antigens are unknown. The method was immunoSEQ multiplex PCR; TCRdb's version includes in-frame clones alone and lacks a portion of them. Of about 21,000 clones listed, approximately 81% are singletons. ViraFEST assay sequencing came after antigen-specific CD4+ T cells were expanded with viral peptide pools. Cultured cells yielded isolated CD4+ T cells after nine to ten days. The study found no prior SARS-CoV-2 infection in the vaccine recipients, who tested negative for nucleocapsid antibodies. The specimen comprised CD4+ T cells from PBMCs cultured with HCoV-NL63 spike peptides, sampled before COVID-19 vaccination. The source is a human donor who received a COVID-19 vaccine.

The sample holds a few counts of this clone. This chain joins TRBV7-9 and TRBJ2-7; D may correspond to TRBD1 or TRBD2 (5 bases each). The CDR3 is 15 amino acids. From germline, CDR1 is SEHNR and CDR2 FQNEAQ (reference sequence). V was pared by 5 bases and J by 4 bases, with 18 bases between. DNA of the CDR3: TGTGCCAGCAGCCAAGGTGCCGGGGACGTTTACGAGCAGTACTTC. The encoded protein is CASSQGAGDVYEQYF.

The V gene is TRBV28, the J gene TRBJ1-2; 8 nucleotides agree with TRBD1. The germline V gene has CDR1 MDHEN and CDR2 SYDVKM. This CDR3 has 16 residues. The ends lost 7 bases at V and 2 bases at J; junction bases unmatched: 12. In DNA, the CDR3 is TGTGCCAGCACCCATTCAGGTCGGACAGGGAACTATGGCTACACCTTC. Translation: CASTHSGRTGNYGYTF.